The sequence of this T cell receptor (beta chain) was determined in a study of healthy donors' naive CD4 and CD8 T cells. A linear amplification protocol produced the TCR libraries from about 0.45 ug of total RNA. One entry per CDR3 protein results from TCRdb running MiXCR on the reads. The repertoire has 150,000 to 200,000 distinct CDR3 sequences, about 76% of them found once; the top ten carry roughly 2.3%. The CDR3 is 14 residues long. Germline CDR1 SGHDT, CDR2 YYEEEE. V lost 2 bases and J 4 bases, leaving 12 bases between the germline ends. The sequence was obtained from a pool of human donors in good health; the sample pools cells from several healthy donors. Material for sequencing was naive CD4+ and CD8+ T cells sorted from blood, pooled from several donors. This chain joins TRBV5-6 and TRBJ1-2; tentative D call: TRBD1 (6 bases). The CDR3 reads CASSFPGALYGYTF. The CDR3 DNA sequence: TGTGCCAGCAGCTTCCCGGGGGCCCTCTATGGCTACACCTTC. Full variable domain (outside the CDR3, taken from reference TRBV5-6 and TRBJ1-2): DAGVTQSPTHLIKTRGQQVTLRCSPKSGHDTVSWYQQALGQGPQFIFQYYEEEERQRGNFPDRFSGHQFPNYSSELNVNALLLGDSALYLCASSFPGALYGYTFGSGTRLTVV.